The entry that follows covers one TCR beta chain sequence. Its antigen is currently not known. The record has no base qualities; no much larger clone is one base away. Library preparation employed the immunoSEQ multiplex PCR assay. Rearranged TCR beta chain sequences were amplified with the hsTCRB Kit following the manufacturer's protocol. TCRB libraries were sequenced on an Illumina MiSeq. On the study's bioinformatics: Demultiplexing, trimming and gene mapping were performed with the kit vendor's proprietary platform. Drawn from immuneACCESS, this table holds only the in-frame rearrangements with V and J called that TCRdb kept. Clones are partly lost; checked studies trace under half to an unresolved V gene and leave the rest unexplained. V and J calls and clone size are copied from that table; D and trimming were computed from the DNA. Recorded for this sample are over 45,000 clones; around 92% of them occurred a single time. The ten most abundant clones make up roughly 2.4% of the sample.

This sample was taken from a study of a mutant IDH1 vaccine in newly diagnosed glioma (dated by TCRdb to about 2021). Some background on the complete study: Vaccination was initiated 4-6 weeks after radiotherapy alone, or concurrently with temozolomide cycles in the chemotherapy-containing groups. Of the roughly 34 treated patients, around 62% were male and about 38% were female, and the mean age was around 40 years. Before enrollment, most patients had been given radiochemotherapy with temozolomide as standard therapy, while the rest had received either radiotherapy alone or temozolomide alone. Visit V12 was the week-35 safety follow-up and visit V13 was the week-47 end of study. Six visits were used for peripheral blood collection: V03 (baseline), V05, V07, V10, V12 and V13. Longitudinal TCRB deep sequencing was performed for about two dozen treated patients wherever samples were available for exploratory analyses.

V is cut back by 8 bases and J by 2 bases, with 5 bases in the junction unmatched. The germline V gene (reference sequence) specifies MNHNY as CDR1 and SVGAGI as CDR2. The CDR3 holds 13 amino acids from the cysteine to the phenylalanine. Just CDR3 DNA is preserved here, 39 bases in frame from base 1. What the authors observed across the whole study: Pseudoprogression appeared unrelated to alterations in the top peripheral T cell clonotypes detected by TCRB sequencing. The authors stated that sample limitations prevented analyses of patient blood samples from being reproduced. Across multiple MHC alleles, vaccine-induced immune responses were seen in approximately 93% of patients. Availability determined which PBMC samples were chosen for TCRB deep sequencing.

The time point label of this sample denotes: week 35, safety follow-up. Each vaccine dose, consisting of 300 ug of a 20-mer mutant IDH1 peptide in Montanide, was administered subcutaneously with topical imiquimod. Eight vaccinations were administered to patients in weeks 1, 3, 5, 7, 11, 15, 19 and 23, corresponding to visits V03 through V10. Newly diagnosed WHO grade 3 or 4 IDH1-mutant astrocytomas showing loss of nuclear ATRX were present in the donors. The samples were drawn from NOA16, a multicentre, single-arm, open-label phase I trial in Germany that tested a mutant IDH1 peptide vaccine in humans for the first time. Genomic DNA for TCRB sequencing was extracted from EDTA blood using the DNeasy Blood and Tissue Kit.

The TCR sequence derives from a man aged 50 or older with glioma. The input for sequencing was PBMCs, taken from a glioma patient whose treatment included an IDH1 peptide vaccine. The chain is assembled from TRBV6-6 and TRBJ2-7; 8 nucleotides in the junction match TRBD2. The CDR3 in this case is CASVRGGAYEQYF. The DNA sequence follows: TGTGCCAGCGTCCGGGGGGGCGCCTACGAGCAGTACTTC.